Following are 2 T cell receptor beta chains from one sample sequenced in a study of siplizumab effects on memory and regulatory T cells. Libraries were prepared by immunoSEQ multiplex PCR; TCRdb keeps only in-frame clonotypes and omits some of them. The sample consists of 99,000 or so clones, approximately 93% of them appearing once. Sequenced material: Tregs sorted from blood. These receptor sequences come from a human donor in good health.

V usage is TRBV6-5 and J usage is TRBJ2-7, with D perhaps matching TRBD1 (6 bases). The CDR3 is 14 residues long. CDR1 and CDR2 from the germline V gene are MNHEY and SVGAGI. Trimming cost V 5 bases and J 1 base, with 12 bases left between them. DNA of the CDR3: TGTGCCAGCAGTCGCAGGGGTTATTCCTACGAGCAGTACTTC. It is translated as CASSRRGYSYEQYF.

The rearrangement uses TRBV18 and TRBJ2-3; no firm D call. The germline V gene has CDR1 KGHSH and CDR2 LQKENI. The CDR3 covers 14 residues. The germline V and J ends were trimmed by 2 bases and 2 bases, with 8 bases remaining between them. CDR3 region: CASSPLANTDTQYF. CDR3 nucleotide sequence: TGTGCCAGCTCACCATTGGCAAACACAGATACGCAGTATTTT.